The 15 T cell receptor beta chains presented below share a single source sample, sequenced in a study of OX40 agonist ivuxolimab in advanced cancers. Using immunoSEQ multiplex PCR, the repertoire was profiled, and TCRdb retains in-frame clones only, with some absent. Among about 33,000 clones listed, more than 60% were seen once. The input for sequencing was CD4+ or CD8+ T cells sorted from blood, taken in a trial of the OX40 agonist ivuxolimab. These receptors were collected from an adult with an advanced solid tumor such as melanoma, head and neck, liver or kidney cancer.

This rearrangement joins TRBV5-8 to TRBJ1-2, with 9 positions matching TRBD1. Unmatched junction bases numbered 5, after V lost 3 bases and J lost 2 bases. There are 15 residues in the CDR3. CDR1 is SGHTS and CDR2 is YDEGEE in the germline V gene. This chain's CDR3 is CASSWGQGWNYGYTF. DNA of the CDR3: TGTGCCAGCAGCTGGGGACAGGGTTGGAACTATGGCTACACCTTC. The variable domain in full, completed from reference TRBV5-8 and TRBJ1-2, reads EAGVTQSPTHLIKTRGQQATLRCSPISGHTSVYWYQQALGLGLQFLLWYDEGEERNRGNFPPRFSGRQFPNYSSELNVNALELEDSALYLCASSWGQGWNYGYTFGSGTRLTVV.

The V and J genes are TRBV30 and TRBJ1-1; D call uncertain. Between the trimmed V and J ends, which lost 6 bases and 0 bases, there was a span of 8 bases. The CDR3 loop spans 12 amino acids. Germline assignment: CDR1 GTSNPN and CDR2 SVGIG (reference sequence). The CDR3 here is CACMQLNTEAFF. In DNA form, the CDR3 reads TGTGCCTGCATGCAGCTGAACACTGAAGCTTTCTTT.

The rearrangement joins TRBV5-4 to TRBJ1-2, with 10 nucleotides matching TRBD1. V dropped 4 bases and J dropped 4; count of bases not matched to a gene: 10. The germline V gene encodes CDR1 SGHNT and CDR2 YYREEE (reference sequence). The CDR3 runs to 16 residues. The CDR3 DNA is TGTGCCAGCAGCATAGACACCGGGACAGGGGTCTATGGCTACACCTTC. This sequence encodes CASSIDTGTGVYGYTF.

J is TRBJ1-2 and V is TRBV15; D might be TRBD1 (6 bases). Germline loops: CDR1 LNHNV, CDR2 YYDKDF (reference sequence). Trimming removed 0 bases from V and 8 bases from J, with 13 bases in between. The CDR3 is 14 amino acids. The CDR3 loop reads CATSRDTGLGGYTF. In nucleotides, the CDR3 is TGTGCCACCAGCAGAGATACAGGGTTGGGCGGCTACACCTTC.

The chain employs TRBV10-1 and TRBJ2-2; D is unclear. The CDR3 is 14 amino acids. Trimming shortened V by 2 bases and J by 4 bases, and 8 bases separated the two germline ends. Germline CDR1 and CDR2: WNHNN and SYGVQD (reference sequence). The CDR3 DNA sequence: TGCGCCAGCAGTGAGGAGACCTTCACCGGGGAGCTGTTTTTT. Its protein is CASSEETFTGELFF.

V usage is TRBV5-1 and J usage is TRBJ2-3; 12 bases are a match to TRBD2. CDR3 size: 17 residues. Trimming at V came to 0 bases and at J to 0 bases, leaving 2 bases not matched to a gene. The germline V gene has CDR1 SGHRS and CDR2 YFSETQ. The CDR3 coding sequence is TGCGCCAGCAGCTTGGGACTAGCGGGGGCTAGCACAGATACGCAGTATTTT. It is translated as CASSLGLAGASTDTQYF.

The count of this clone is one. The chain couples TRBV7-9 to TRBJ2-5; the D is unclear. Gene TRBJ2-7 matches the end of the DNA better, so the J call may be wrong. The CDR3 has 13 residues. From germline, CDR1 is SEHNR and CDR2 FQNEAQ (reference sequence). CDR3 nucleotide sequence: TGTGCCAGCGTGGGCAGCCCTCAATACGAGCAGTACTTC. Its protein product is CASVGSPQYEQYF.

The table lists this clone with a few counts. The chain combines TRBV4-1 with TRBJ2-2; D is undetermined. CDR3 length equals 16 residues. The V end lost 1 base, the J end lost 3 bases, and 12 bases lay between the germline ends. Germline CDR1 is MGHRA and CDR2 is YSYEKL. The CDR3 nucleotides are TGCGCCAGCAGCCAAGGTGGGGTACTCTACACCGGGGAGCTGTTTTTT. Protein product: CASSQGGVLYTGELFF.

The V call is TRBV6-1, the J call TRBJ2-3; tentative D call: TRBD1 (6 bases). Germline CDR1 reads MNHNS; CDR2 reads SASEGT. V dropped 6 bases and J dropped 6 bases, with 10 bases sitting between them. The CDR3 length is 12 residues. The CDR3 region has the DNA TGTGCCAGCAGCCAGAGGGGGGATACGCAGTATTTT. This translates into CASSQRGDTQYF.

The V and J genes are TRBV30 and TRBJ2-1, with 8 bases identical to TRBD2. This CDR3 comprises 13 residues. Germline CDR1 reads GTSNPN; CDR2 reads SVGIG (reference sequence). The V and J ends lost 6 bases and 3 bases, in that order; junction bases with no gene match: 4. Here the CDR3 reads CACSGGLYNEQFF. The CDR3 DNA is TGTGCCTGCTCGGGGGGGCTCTACAATGAGCAGTTCTTC.

The chain recombines TRBV7-9 with TRBJ1-1, with a tentative D call TRBD1 (5 bases). Germline V gives CDR1 SEHNR, CDR2 FQNEAQ (reference sequence). Trimming stripped 1 base from V and 7 bases from J, with 7 bases between. The CDR3 has 12 amino acids. This chain's CDR3 is CASSLGTSEAFF. CDR3 in DNA: TGTGCCAGCAGCTTAGGGACAAGTGAAGCTTTCTTT.

In this sample, this clone turned up a few times. The chain recombines TRBV9 with TRBJ2-7; 8 bases map to TRBD2. The CDR3 is 14 residues long. In germline, CDR1 is SGDLS, CDR2 YYNGEE. Losses at the gene ends were 0 bases for V and 2 bases for J; bases not matched to a gene: 1. The CDR3 loop is CASSVAGGPYEQYF. As DNA, the CDR3 is TGTGCCAGCAGCGTAGCGGGGGGGCCCTACGAGCAGTACTTC.

This clone appeared a few times. The chain links TRBV28 to TRBJ2-7; D is unclear. CDR3 length: 15 residues. Germline loops: CDR1 MDHEN, CDR2 SYDVKM. V lost 7 bases, J lost 2 bases, and 18 bases lay in between. This CDR3 reads CASTPPGASTYEQYF. DNA for the CDR3: TGTGCCAGCACCCCCCCAGGTGCTTCCACCTACGAGCAGTACTTC.

The genes are TRBV7-2 and TRBJ2-4; the D gene is possibly TRBD2 (5 bases). The ends were cut back, 1 base at V and 6 bases at J, with 10 bases in the middle. Germline V lookup: CDR1 SGHTA, CDR2 FQGNSA. The length of the CDR3 is 14 residues. The CDR3 DNA is TGTGCCAGCAGCTTAGTTCCGGGGTCAAACATTCAGTACTTC. Amino acids: CASSLVPGSNIQYF.

This CDR3 reads CATSRDGGAANTGELFF. Written as DNA, the CDR3 is TGTGCCACCAGCAGAGATGGGGGGGCCGCGAACACCGGGGAGCTGTTTTTT. The J gene is TRBJ2-2, the V gene TRBV15; a possible D gene is TRBD2 (7 bases). Trimming left V 0 bases short and J 0 bases short, with 11 bases between. The CDR3 has 17 amino acids. The germline CDR1 and CDR2 sequences are LNHNV and YYDKDF (reference sequence).